This paragraph covers one T cell receptor beta chain sequence. The antigen it binds to is not known. Base qualities are not at hand, and no much larger clone is one base apart. These data originate in a study of beta chain features in type 1 diabetes (dated by TCRdb to 2017 to 2018). Notes on the research overall: Patients and healthy donors did not differ in mean age, gender distribution, total cell number or subset yield. Across all samples, 90 million to 130 million sorted cells were examined, and cell number per subset correlated strongly with RNA yield. The study compared the TCRB repertoires of sorted circulating CD4+ T cell subsets in recently diagnosed type 1 diabetes patients with those in matched healthy donors. Regulatory and stem cell-like memory subsets were obtained from only 8 patients and about 8 healthy donors, while naive and central memory subsets were obtained from all 30 or so donors. What the research found in general, with its limitations: Naive, central memory and regulatory TCRB repertoires appeared to be more similar among patients than among healthy donors. Because cDNA rather than genomic DNA was sequenced, highly expressing activated cells could have been over-represented, although no difference in activation and CD3 levels was found between groups. Only small numbers of individuals were included in the HLA sub-analyses, which left unresolved whether HLA type had any influence on TCRB rearrangement. Shorter templates might have been favored by PCR, but patient and control samples were amplified and corrected together, so both groups would have been affected equally by any skew. In all four CD4+ subsets, TCRB CDR3 length was moderately but significantly shorter in type 1 diabetes patients. At VDJ recombination sites, patients with type 1 diabetes made fewer insertions and deleted more nucleotides, a pattern implying thymic rearrangement abnormalities.

The CDR3 numbers 17 residues from cysteine through phenylalanine. Only the CDR3 portion is preserved as DNA: 51 bases, with reading frame beginning at the first base. V drops 0 bases and J drops 0 bases, leaving 13 bases in between. The germline V gene (reference sequence) sets CDR1 to LNHNV and CDR2 to YYDKDF. From each donor, a single peripheral blood sample of about 110 mL on average was drawn into heparinised tubes. Naive, central memory, regulatory and stem cell-like memory CD4+ T cells were sorted on a BD FACSAria II using a panel including CD45RO, CCR7, CD25, CD127, CD95 and CD27. A purity above 95% was achieved for all sorted populations. PBMCs were isolated right away by Lymphoprep density gradient centrifugation and were stained directly, without culture. So that batch effects would be minimized, each experiment stained and sorted samples in pairs, pairing one healthy donor with one patient.

The entire amount of isolated RNA was reverse transcribed using the High Capacity cDNA Reverse Transcription Kit, so the sequenced TCRB transcripts were expressed ones. Deep immunoSEQ sequencing was performed on naive, central memory and regulatory T cell samples, with an average of about 3.6 million total reads per sample. After sorted cells were lysed in RLT buffer, RNA was extracted with DNase-treated RNeasy Micro or Mini kits, with the choice depending on cell number. Each cell subset was processed separately to prevent cross-contamination, with patient and healthy donor samples processed together. Using the immunoSEQ multiplex PCR, TCRB sequences were amplified from cDNA into 87-bp fragments spanning the CDR3 region. Sequencing of the amplicons was done on the Illumina HiSeq platform. Per the source publication's procedure: Synthetic template baselines were used to correct PCR bias computationally, reads within Hamming distance 2 were collapsed together, and singletons that could not be merged were discarded. Reads were aligned against IMGT so that V, D and J genes, CDR3 length and insertions or deletions at six rearrangement sites could be assigned. Within each subset, clonotype counts were normalized to sorted cell number, after which true diversity and Gini coefficients were computed with the tcR R package. Repertoire sharing was quantified using the overlap coefficient calculated on TCRB nucleotide sequences. As a proxy for the pre-selection repertoire, out-of-frame TCRB sequences from naive cells were analyzed. Entries here come from immuneACCESS through TCRdb and include only in-frame sequences with V and J called. Some clones fail to appear in such tables; in the studies checked, an unresolved V gene covers under half of the shortfall, and the cause of the remainder is unknown. V, J and clone size were drawn from that table, and D and trimming were deduced from the DNA. This sample gives more than 250,000 clones in total; roughly 24% of them show up just once. The ten most abundant clones make up 0.012% of the sample.

The sequenced sample was naive CD4+ T cells from blood. This sample's cell subset or site label indicates: true naive CD4+ T cells. Recombination linked TRBV15 to TRBJ2-3, and possibly TRBD2, on 6 matching bases. This sequence originates from a woman younger than 45 with type 1 diabetes. The sequenced DNA: TGTGCCACCAGCAGAGACCGAGCGGGCTGGAGCACAGATACGCAGTATTTT. This sequence encodes CATSRDRAGWSTDTQYF.